This T cell receptor beta chain originates from a study of beta chain features in type 1 diabetes. Findings and caveats of the study: At VDJ recombination sites, type 1 diabetes patients had fewer insertions and more deleted nucleotides. Significant though moderate, a shortening of TCRB CDR3s appeared in all four CD4+ subsets of Type 1 diabetes patients. A PCR bias possibly favoring shorter templates would apply equally to patients and controls.

Reverse transcribing all isolated RNA meant expressed TCRB transcripts were sequenced. Only in-frame clones appear in the TCRdb table, and some are missing; sequencing was by immunoSEQ multiplex PCR. The sample shows some 900,000 clones, 17% of them seen only once. Concerning this clone: Its matching antigen is unknown.

CDR3 length: 15 residues. Germline CDR1 reads SGHAT; CDR2 reads FQNNGV. V was shortened by 0 bases and J by 2 bases, with 11 bases between the two germline ends. Markers CD45RO/CCR7/CD25/CD127/CD95/CD27 served to sort CD4+ naive, central memory, regulatory and stem cell-like memory cells. The clonotype was recovered from a woman aged 18-30 years in good health. Sequenced sample: naive CD4+ T cells from blood. The rearrangement joins TRBV11-2 to TRBJ2-7; D ambiguous. The CDR3 sequence is CASSLDSSSTYEQYF. DNA for the CDR3: TGTGCCAGCAGCTTAGATTCGTCGTCTACCTACGAGCAGTACTTC.